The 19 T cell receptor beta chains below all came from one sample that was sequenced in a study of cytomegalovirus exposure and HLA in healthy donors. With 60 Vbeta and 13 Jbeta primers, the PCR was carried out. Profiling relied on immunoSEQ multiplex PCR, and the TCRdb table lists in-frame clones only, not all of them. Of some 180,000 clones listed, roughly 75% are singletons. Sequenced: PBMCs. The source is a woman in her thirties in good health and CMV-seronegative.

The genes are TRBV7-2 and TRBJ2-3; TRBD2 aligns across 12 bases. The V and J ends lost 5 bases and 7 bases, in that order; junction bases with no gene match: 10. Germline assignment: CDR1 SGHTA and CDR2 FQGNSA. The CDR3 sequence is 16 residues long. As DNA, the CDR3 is TGTGCCAGCAGCGGCCGACTAGCGGGAGAGAGCAATACGCAGTATTTT. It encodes CASSGRLAGESNTQYF.

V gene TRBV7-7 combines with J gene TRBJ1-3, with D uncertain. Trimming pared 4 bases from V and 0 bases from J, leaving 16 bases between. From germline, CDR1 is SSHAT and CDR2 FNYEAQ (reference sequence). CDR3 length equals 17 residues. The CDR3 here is CASSCSGPQNSGNTIYF. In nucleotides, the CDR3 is TGTGCCAGCAGCTGTTCCGGTCCTCAAAACTCTGGAAACACCATATATTTT. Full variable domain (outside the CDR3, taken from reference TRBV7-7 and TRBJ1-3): GAGVSQSPRYKVTKRGQDVTLRCDPISSHATLYWYQQALGQGPEFLTYFNYEAQPDKSGLPSDRFSAERPEGSISTLTIQRTEQRDSAMYRCASSCSGPQNSGNTIYFGEGSWLTVV.

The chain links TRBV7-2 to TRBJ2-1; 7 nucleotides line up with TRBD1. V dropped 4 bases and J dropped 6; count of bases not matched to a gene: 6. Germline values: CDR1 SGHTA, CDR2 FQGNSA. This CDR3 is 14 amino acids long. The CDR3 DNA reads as TGTGCCAGCAGCTCCACTCGGACAGGCAATGAGCAGTTCTTC. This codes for CASSSTRTGNEQFF. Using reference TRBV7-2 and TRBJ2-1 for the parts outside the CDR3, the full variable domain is GAGVSQSPSNKVTEKGKDVELRCDPISGHTALYWYRQSLGQGLEFLIYFQGNSAPDKSGLPSDRFSAERTGGSVSTLTIQRTQQEDSAVYLCASSSTRTGNEQFFGPGTRLTVL.

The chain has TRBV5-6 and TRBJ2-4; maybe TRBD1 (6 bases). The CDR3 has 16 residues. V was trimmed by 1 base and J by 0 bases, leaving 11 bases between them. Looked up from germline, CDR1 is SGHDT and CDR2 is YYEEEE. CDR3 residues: CASSLLGATAKNIQYF. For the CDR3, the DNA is TGTGCCAGCAGCTTGTTGGGGGCGACAGCCAAAAACATTCAGTACTTC.

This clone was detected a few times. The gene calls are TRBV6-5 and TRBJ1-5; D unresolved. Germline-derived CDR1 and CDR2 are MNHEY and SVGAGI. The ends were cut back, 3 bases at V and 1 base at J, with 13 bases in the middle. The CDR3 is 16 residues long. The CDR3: CASSYIGVGSNQPQHF. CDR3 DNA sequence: TGTGCCAGCAGTTATATCGGGGTTGGGAGCAATCAGCCCCAGCATTTT.

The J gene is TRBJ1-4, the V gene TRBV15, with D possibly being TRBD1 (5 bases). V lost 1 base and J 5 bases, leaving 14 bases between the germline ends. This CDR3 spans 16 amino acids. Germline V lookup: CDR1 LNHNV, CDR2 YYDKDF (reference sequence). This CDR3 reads CATSRVKGQRNEKLFF. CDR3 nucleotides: TGTGCCACCAGCAGAGTGAAAGGACAACGAAATGAAAAACTGTTTTTT.

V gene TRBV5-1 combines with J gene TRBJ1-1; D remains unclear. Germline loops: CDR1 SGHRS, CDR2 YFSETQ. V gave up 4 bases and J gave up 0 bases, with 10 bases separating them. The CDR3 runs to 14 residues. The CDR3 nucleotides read TGCGCCAGCAGCCCTGGAGACGTGAACACTGAAGCTTTCTTT. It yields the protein CASSPGDVNTEAFF.

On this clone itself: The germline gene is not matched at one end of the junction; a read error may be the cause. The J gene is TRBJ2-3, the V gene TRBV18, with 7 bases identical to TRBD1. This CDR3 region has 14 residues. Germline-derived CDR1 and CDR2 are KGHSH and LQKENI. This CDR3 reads CASSPQGKADTQYF. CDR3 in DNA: TGTGCCAGCTCCCCACAGGGGAAAGCAGATACGCAGTATTTT.

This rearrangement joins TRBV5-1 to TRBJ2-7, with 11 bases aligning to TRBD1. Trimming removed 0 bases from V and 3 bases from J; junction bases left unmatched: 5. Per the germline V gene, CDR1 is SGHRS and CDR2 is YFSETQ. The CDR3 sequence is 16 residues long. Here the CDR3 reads CASSLVGQGGLYEQYF. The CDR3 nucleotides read TGCGCCAGCAGCTTGGTGGGACAGGGGGGGCTCTACGAGCAGTACTTC.

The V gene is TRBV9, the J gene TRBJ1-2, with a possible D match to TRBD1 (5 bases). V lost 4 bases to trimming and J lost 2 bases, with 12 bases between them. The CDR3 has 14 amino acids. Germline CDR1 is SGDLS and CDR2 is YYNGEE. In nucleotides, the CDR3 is TGTGCCAGCAGCCAGCCAGGGATAAACTATGGCTACACCTTC. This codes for CASSQPGINYGYTF.

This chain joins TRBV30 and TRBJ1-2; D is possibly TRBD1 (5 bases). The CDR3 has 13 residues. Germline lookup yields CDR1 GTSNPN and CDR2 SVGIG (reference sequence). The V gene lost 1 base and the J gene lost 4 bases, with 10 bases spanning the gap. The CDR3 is CAWSDAGVYGYTF. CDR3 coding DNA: TGTGCCTGGAGTGACGCGGGGGTCTATGGCTACACCTTC.

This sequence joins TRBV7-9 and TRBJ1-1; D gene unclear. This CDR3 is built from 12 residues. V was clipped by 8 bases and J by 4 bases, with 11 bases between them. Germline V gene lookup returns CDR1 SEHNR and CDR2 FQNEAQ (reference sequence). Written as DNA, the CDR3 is TGTGCCAGCTCATCAGTGGTCACTGAAGCTTTCTTT. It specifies CASSSVVTEAFF. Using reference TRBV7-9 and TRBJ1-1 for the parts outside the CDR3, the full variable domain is DTGVSQNPRHKITKRGQNVTFRCDPISEHNRLYWYRQTLGQGPEFLTYFQNEAQLEKSRLLSDRFSAERPKGSFSTLEIQRTEQGDSAMYLCASSSVVTEAFFGQGTRLTVV.

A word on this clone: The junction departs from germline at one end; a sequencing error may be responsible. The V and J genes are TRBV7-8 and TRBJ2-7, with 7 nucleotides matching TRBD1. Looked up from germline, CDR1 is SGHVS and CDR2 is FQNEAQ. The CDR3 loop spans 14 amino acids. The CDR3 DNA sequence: TGTGCCAGCAGCTTAGCACGGACAGGCCGCGAGCACCCATTC. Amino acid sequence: CASSLARTGREHPF.

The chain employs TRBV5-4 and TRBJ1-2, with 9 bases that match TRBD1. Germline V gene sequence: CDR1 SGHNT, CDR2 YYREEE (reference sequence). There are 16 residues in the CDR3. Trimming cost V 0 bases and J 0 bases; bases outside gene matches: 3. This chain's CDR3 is CASSLERDRANYGYTF. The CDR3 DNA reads TGTGCCAGCAGCTTGGAAAGGGACAGGGCTAACTATGGCTACACCTTC.

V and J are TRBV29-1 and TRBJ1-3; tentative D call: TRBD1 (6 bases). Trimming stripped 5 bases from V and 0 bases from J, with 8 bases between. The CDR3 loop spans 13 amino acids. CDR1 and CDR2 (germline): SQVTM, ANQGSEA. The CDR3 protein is CSVTGSSGNTIYF. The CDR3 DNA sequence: TGCAGCGTTACAGGGAGCTCTGGAAACACCATATATTTT.

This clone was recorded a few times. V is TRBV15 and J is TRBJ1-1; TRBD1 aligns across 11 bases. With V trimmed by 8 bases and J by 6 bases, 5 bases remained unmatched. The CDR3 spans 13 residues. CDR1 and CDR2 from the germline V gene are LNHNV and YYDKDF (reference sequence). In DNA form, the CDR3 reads TGTGCCACCTTCGGACAGGGGGCATCTGAAGCTTTCTTT. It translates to CATFGQGASEAFF.

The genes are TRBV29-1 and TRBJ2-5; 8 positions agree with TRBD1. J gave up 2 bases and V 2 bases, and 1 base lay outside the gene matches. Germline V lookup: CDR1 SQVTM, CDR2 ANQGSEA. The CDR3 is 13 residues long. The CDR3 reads CSVERTGQETQYF. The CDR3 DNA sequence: TGCAGCGTTGAAAGGACAGGGCAAGAGACCCAGTACTTC.

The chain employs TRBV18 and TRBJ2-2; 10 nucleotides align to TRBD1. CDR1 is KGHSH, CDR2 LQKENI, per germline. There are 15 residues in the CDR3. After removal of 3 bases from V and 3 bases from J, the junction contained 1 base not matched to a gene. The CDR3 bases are TGTGCCAGCTCACCTGGGACAGGGGACACCGGGGAGCTGTTTTTT. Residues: CASSPGTGDTGELFF.

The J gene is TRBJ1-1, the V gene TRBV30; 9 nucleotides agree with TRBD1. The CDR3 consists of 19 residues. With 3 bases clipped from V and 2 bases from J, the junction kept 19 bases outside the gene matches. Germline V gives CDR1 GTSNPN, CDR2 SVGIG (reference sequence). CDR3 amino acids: CAWRSQGRDPGQGNTEAFF. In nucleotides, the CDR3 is TGTGCCTGGAGAAGCCAAGGAAGGGATCCGGGACAGGGAAACACTGAAGCTTTCTTT.